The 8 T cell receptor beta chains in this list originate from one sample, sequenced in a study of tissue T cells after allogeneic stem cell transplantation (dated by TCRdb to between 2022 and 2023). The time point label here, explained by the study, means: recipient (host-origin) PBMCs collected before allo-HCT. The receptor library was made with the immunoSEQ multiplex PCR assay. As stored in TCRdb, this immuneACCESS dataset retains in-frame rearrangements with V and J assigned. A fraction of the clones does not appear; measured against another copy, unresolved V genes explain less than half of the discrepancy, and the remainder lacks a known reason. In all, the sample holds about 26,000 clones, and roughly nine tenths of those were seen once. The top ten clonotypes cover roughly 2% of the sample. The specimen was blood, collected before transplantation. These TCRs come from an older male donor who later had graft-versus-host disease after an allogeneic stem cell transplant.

DNA of the CDR3: TGTGCCAGCAGACAGGGACAGGGGCAAAACATTCAGTACTTC. It is translated as CASRQGQGQNIQYF. The chain uses TRBV28 and TRBJ2-4; 10 bases match TRBD1. This CDR3 contains 14 residues. The J segment lost 5 bases and the V segment lost 6 bases, leaving 4 bases of the junction unmatched. Germline V gene data show CDR1 as MDHEN and CDR2 as SYDVKM.

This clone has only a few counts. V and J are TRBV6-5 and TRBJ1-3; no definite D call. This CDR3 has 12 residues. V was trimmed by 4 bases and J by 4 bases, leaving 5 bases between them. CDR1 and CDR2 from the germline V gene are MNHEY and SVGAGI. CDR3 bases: TGTGCCAGCAGTTCTCAGGGAAACACCATATATTTT. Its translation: CASSSQGNTIYF.

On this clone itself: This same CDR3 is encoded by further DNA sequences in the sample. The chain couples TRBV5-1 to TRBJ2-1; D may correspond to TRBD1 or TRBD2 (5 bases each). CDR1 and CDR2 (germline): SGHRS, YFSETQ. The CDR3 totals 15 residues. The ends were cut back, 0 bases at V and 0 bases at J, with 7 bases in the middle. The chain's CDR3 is CASSLEGSSYNEQFF. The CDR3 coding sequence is TGCGCCAGCAGCTTGGAGGGGAGCTCCTACAATGAGCAGTTCTTC. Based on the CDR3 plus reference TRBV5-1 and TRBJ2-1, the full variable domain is KAGVTQTPRYLIKTRGQQVTLSCSPISGHRSVSWYQQTPGQGLQFLFEYFSETQRNKGNFPGRFSGRQFSNSRSEMNVSTLELGDSALYLCASSLEGSSYNEQFFGPGTRLTVL.

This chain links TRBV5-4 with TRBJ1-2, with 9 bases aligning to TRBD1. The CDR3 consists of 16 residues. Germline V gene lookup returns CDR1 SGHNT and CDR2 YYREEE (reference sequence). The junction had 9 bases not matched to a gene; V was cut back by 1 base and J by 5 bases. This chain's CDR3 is CASSLLTGGDQYGYTF. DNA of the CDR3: TGTGCCAGCAGCTTGTTAACAGGGGGCGATCAATATGGCTACACCTTC.

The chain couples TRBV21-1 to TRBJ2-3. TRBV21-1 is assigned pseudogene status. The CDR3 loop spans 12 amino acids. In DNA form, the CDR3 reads TGTGCCAGCAGTATGGTTTCAGATACGCAGTATTTT. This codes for CASSMVSDTQYF.

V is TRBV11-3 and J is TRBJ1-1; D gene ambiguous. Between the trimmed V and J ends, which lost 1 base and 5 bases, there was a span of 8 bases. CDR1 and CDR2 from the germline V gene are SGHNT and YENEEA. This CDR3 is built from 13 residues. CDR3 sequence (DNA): TGTGCCAGCAGCTTAGGCGTGTTAACTGAAGCTTTCTTT. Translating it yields CASSLGVLTEAFF.

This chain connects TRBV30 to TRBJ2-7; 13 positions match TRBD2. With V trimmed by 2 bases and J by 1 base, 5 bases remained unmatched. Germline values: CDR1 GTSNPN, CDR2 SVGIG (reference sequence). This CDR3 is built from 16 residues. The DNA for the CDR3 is TGTGCCTGGAGTAGAAGACTAGCGGGAGGATCCTACGAGCAGTACTTC. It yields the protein CAWSRRLAGGSYEQYF.

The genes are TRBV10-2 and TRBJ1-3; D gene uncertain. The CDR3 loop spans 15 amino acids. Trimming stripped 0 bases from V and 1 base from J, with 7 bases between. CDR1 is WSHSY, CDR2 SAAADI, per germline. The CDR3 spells CASSESRQSGNTIYF. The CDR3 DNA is TGCGCCAGCAGTGAGTCGCGGCAGTCTGGAAACACCATATATTTT.